The sample holds a few counts of the clone carrying this TCR beta chain. TCRdb reprocessed the 5' RACE reads with MiXCR, giving one entry per CDR3 protein. The table includes approximately 260,000 distinct CDR3 sequences, about a sixth detected once. The CDR3 has 12 residues. From germline, CDR1 is MDHEN and CDR2 SYDVKM. Trimming took off 6 bases at V and 2 bases at J, with 7 bases between the two ends. These data belong to a study of T-cell memory formation after mild COVID-19. This sequence joins TRBV28 and TRBJ2-5; possible D gene TRBD2, 5 bases. The sample consisted of PBMCs or a T cell subset sorted from them (not recorded which). This clonotype originated in a man in his late teens or twenties who had mild COVID-19 (a few samples of this study predate the infection). Cell type and time point are not known. CDR3 in amino acids: CASSDYQETQYF. The CDR3 nucleotides are TGTGCCAGCAGCGACTATCAAGAGACCCAGTACTTC.